The present entry profiles one T cell receptor beta chain with its context. These data belong to a study of blood T cell repertoires in COVID-19. Across the whole study: Acute-phase and convalescent COVID-19 samples originated in the United States, Italy and Spain. In each case, the material was cDNA or gDNA derived from T cells, B-cell-depleted T cells, or PBMCs.

CDR3 size: 14 residues. V shed 4 bases, J shed 7 bases, and the junction held 11 bases outside the gene matches. The germline V gene encodes CDR1 SGHNT and CDR2 YYREEE (reference sequence). Original methodology: Amplified reference gene primers provided the basis for estimating nucleated cell counts. TCRdb's copy holds only in-frame clones and misses some; the assay was immunoSEQ multiplex PCR. D and trimming were read from the DNA, whereas the V and J calls and clone size are those reported in that table. The sample shows about 23,000 clones, 90% to 95% of them seen only once. The chain uses TRBV5-4 and TRBJ2-7, with 7 bases matching TRBD1. Input material: peripheral blood. This TCR came from a woman aged 45-60 years with active COVID-19. CDR3 loop: CASSLQGSGEEQYF. CDR3 sequence (DNA): TGTGCCAGCAGCCTACAGGGGTCCGGAGAAGAGCAGTACTTC. Supplemented by reference TRBV5-4 and TRBJ2-7, the full variable domain reads ETGVTQSPTHLIKTRGQQVTLRCSSQSGHNTVSWYQQALGQGPQFIFQYYREEENGRGNFPPRFSGLQFPNYSSELNVNALELDDSALYLCASSLQGSGEEQYFGPGTRLTVT.